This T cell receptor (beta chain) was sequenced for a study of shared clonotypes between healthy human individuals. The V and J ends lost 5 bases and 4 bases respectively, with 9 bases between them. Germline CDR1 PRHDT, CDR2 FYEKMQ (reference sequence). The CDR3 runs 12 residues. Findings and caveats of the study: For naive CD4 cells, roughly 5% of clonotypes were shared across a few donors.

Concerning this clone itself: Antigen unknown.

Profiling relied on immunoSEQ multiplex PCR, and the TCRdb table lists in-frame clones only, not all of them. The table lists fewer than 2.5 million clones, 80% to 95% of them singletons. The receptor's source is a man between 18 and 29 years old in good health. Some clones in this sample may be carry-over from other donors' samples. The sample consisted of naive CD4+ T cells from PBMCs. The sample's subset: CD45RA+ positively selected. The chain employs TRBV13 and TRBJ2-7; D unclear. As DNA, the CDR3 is TGTGCCAGCAGCGCCGACTTGTACGAGCAGTACTTC. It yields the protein CASSADLYEQYF.